This T cell receptor beta chain was documented in a study of cytomegalovirus exposure and HLA in healthy donors. As concerns this clone: Its antigen is not identified.

Study results and limitations: Specificity for CMV antigens was confirmed in vitro for a few of the CMV-associated chains.

This PCR relied on a set of 60 Vbeta primers and 13 Jbeta primers. Here immunoSEQ multiplex PCR was the method, and the copy in TCRdb shows in-frame clones only, minus some. The table has about 220,000 clones, 82% seen once. The V end lost 0 bases, the J end lost 7 bases, and 11 bases lay between the germline ends. Germline values: CDR1 SGHRS, CDR2 YFSETQ. CDR3 length: 15 amino acids. The receptor was isolated from a woman aged 35 to 49 in good health and CMV-seropositive. This sequence joins TRBV5-1 and TRBJ1-6; D is ambiguous. Material: PBMCs. The CDR3 loop is CASSLASSPNSPLHF. The CDR3 bases are TGCGCCAGCAGCTTGGCCAGTAGCCCGAATTCACCCCTCCACTTT.